The clone carrying this T cell receptor (beta chain) occurred once. The sample is drawn from a study of control samples from healthy donors and cancer patients. Germline CDR1 is MNHNY and CDR2 is SVGAGI (reference sequence). The CDR3 has 14 amino acids. Trimming left V 1 base short and J 6 bases short, with 9 bases between. This table comes from immunoSEQ multiplex PCR, and its TCRdb copy is limited to in-frame clones, with some not included. In the table there are some 79,000 clones, less than 90% of which are singletons. This chain links TRBV6-6 with TRBJ2-2, with D uncertain. The source material was blood. The receptor's source is a woman aged 45 to 65 in good health. DNA of the CDR3: TGTGCCAGCAGTTACTTGAGCCGGGCCGGGGAGCTGTTTTTT. Protein sequence: CASSYLSRAGELFF.